This TCR beta chain comes out of a study of Ad26.COV2.S vaccination and SARS-CoV-2 variants. Whole-study findings and limits: Analyses that measured TCR breadth and depth may have underestimated total T cell responses. Participants in the vaccine arm had higher spike-specific TCR breadth; placebo recipients had lower. Recipients of either vaccine or placebo displayed similar breadth of non-spike TCRs. There was reportedly substantial breadth in spike-specific CD8+ and CD4+ T cell responses after vaccination.

The treatment denotes: roughly 18 received Ad26.COV2.S at low or high dose, single or two shots; a few received placebo; per-sample allocation not given. On day 63 after the first injection, vaccine and placebo recipients gave samples. As for this clone: What it binds is unknown.

Here immunoSEQ multiplex PCR was the method, and the copy in TCRdb shows in-frame clones only, minus some. This sample has about 400,000 clones, with around 92% found just once. Trimming cost V 3 bases and J 12 bases; bases outside gene matches: 11. The V gene's germline CDR1 is DFQATT and CDR2 SNEGSKA (reference sequence). CDR3 length equals 14 residues. The J gene is TRBJ2-1, the V gene TRBV20-1; 10 nucleotides match TRBD2. Sequenced material: peripheral blood, taken in a trial of Ad26.COV2.S vaccine versus placebo. The sequence came from a person between 18 and 65 years old who received the Ad26.COV2.S COVID-19 vaccine or a placebo. The CDR3 coding sequence is TGCAGTGCTAGTTCCAGCGGGGGGGCCTTTGTGCAGTTCTTC. This encodes CSASSSGGAFVQFF.